The clone carrying this T cell receptor beta chain was seen a few times. Its specificity is not known. This sample stems from a study of T cell repertoires in cytomegalovirus infection. TCRdb used MiXCR to reprocess the reads, holding one entry per CDR3 protein. The sample lists 95,000 to 150,000 distinct CDR3 sequences; over 30% were seen once. The study, taken as a whole, reports: CMV-specific TCR beta clonotypes restricted by HLA-C were the ones dominating the ex vivo response.

CDR1 and CDR2 from the germline V gene are SGHVS and FQNEAQ. This CDR3 region has 18 residues. The ends were cut back, 2 bases at V and 2 bases at J, with 16 bases in the middle. Here the sequenced sample was CD8+ T cells from cultured PBMCs, taken from culture after CMV antigen stimulation. This TCR came from a human donor in good health (CMV status not recorded). Some clones in this sample may be carry-over from other donors' samples. The V call is TRBV7-8, the J call TRBJ2-6, with D possibly TRBD2 on 6 matching bases. The DNA of the CDR3 is TGTGCCAGCAGCTTACTGATTGCCGGGGGAACTGGGGCCAACGTCCTGACTTTC. Translated, it gives CASSLLIAGGTGANVLTF.